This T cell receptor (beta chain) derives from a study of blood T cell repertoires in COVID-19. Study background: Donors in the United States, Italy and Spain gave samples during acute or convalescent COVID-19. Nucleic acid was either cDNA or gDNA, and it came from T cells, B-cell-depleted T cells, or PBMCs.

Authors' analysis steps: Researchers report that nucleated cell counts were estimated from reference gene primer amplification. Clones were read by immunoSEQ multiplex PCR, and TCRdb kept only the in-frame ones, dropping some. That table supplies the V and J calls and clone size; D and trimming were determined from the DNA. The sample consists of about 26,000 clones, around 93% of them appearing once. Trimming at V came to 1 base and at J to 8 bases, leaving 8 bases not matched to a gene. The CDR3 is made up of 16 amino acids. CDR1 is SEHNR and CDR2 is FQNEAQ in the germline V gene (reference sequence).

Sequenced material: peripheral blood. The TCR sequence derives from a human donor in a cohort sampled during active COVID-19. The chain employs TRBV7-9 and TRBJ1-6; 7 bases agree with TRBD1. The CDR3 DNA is TGTGCCAGCAGCTTAGGTGTGGGGCAGGGGGATTCACCCCTCCACTTT. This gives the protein CASSLGVGQGDSPLHF. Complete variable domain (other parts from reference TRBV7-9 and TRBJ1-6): DTGVSQNPRHKITKRGQNVTFRCDPISEHNRLYWYRQTLGQGPEFLTYFQNEAQLEKSRLLSDRFSAERPKGSFSTLEIQRTEQGDSAMYLCASSLGVGQGDSPLHFGNGTRLTVT.